Here is one TCR beta chain with its context. Its specificity is not known. The sample originates from a study of vaccination and CD4 T cells after COVID-19. The V gene's germline CDR1 is MNHEY and CDR2 SMNVEV (reference sequence). Trimming removed 6 bases from V and 6 bases from J, with 11 bases in between. The CDR3 has 12 residues. Indicated treatment: roughly ten-day PBMC culture with coronavirus spike peptide pools or control peptides (ViraFEST assay). With the Oncomine TCR Beta short-read assay, DNA from cultured CD4+ T cells was sequenced. TCRdb re-analysed the PCR reads in MiXCR, keeping a single row per CDR3 protein. The sample includes about 11,000 distinct CDR3 sequences, more than 65% seen only once; the top ten take 10% to 15%.

This TCR derives from a human donor who had recovered from COVID-19. The chain uses TRBV27 and TRBJ1-2, with D possibly TRBD1 on 5 matching bases. The sample consisted of CD4+ T cells from blood, cultured in vitro. CDR3 bases: TGTGCCAGCAGCGGGGGAGGGAATGGCTACACCTTC. The encoded protein is CASSGGGNGYTF.